This entry concerns a single T cell receptor (beta chain). This sample is part of a study of T cells in Graves' hyperthyroidism and ophthalmopathy. The CDR3 is made up of 14 amino acids. Germline V gives CDR1 MNHNS, CDR2 SASEGT. V shed 8 bases and J shed 6 bases, with 16 bases lying between them. Amplification yielded TCR beta CDR3 regions, with RNA transcripts as the source. An initial round of RT-PCR targeting the TCR CDR3 relied on the HTBI primer set. Each CDR3 protein gets one entry after TCRdb re-called the multiplex PCR reads with MiXCR. In the table there are around 480,000 distinct CDR3 sequences, around an eighth of which are singletons.

The rearrangement joins TRBV6-1 to TRBJ2-2; maybe TRBD1 (6 bases). The TCR was taken from a woman aged 18-29 years with Graves' hyperthyroidism. The specimen sequenced was blood. The CDR3 loop is CASGEDSQAGELFF. The CDR3, as DNA: TGTGCCAGCGGCGAGGACAGTCAAGCCGGGGAGCTGTTTTTT.